This T cell receptor beta chain was recovered during a study of STAT5B mutations in CD4+ large granular lymphocyte leukemia. Study-level information: Among healthy donors, a particular HLA allele went with more CDR3 'QG' motifs. Study conclusions and caveats: 8/27 top patient clones versus 2/35 control clones were TRBV06-family.

As for this clone: Its specificity is unknown.

Profiling relied on immunoSEQ multiplex PCR, and the TCRdb table lists in-frame clones only, not all of them. The data show about 33,000 clones, roughly four fifths seen once. Looked up from germline, CDR1 is SGHTA and CDR2 is FQGNSA. V was trimmed by 7 bases and J by 4 bases, leaving 16 bases between them. The CDR3 runs 14 residues. The clonotype originates from a human donor in good health. The gene calls are TRBV7-2 and TRBJ2-5, with TRBD2 as a possible D gene (5 bases). Source material: CD4+ T cells from blood buffy coats. DNA for the CDR3: TGTGCCAGCACCCGAGGACTTGGGAGAGAGACCCAGTACTTC. Its translation: CASTRGLGRETQYF.